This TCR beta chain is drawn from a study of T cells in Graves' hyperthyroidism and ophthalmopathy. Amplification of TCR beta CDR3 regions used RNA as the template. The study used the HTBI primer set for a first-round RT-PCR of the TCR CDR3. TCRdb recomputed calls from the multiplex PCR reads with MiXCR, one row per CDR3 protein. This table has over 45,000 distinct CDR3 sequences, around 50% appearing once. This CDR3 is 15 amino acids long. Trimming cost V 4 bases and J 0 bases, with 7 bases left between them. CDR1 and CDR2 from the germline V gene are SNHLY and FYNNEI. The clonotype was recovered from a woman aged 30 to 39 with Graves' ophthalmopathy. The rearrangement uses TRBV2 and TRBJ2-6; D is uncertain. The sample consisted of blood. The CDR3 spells CASSAVYSGANVLTF. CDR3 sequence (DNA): TGTGCCAGCAGTGCGGTCTACTCTGGGGCCAACGTCCTGACTTTC.